Sequencing of this TCR beta chain was carried out in a study of T cell changes during pregnancy in multiple sclerosis. The data were produced by immunoSEQ multiplex PCR, yet TCRdb's version contains in-frame clones alone and is incomplete. Counted here are tens of thousands of clones, 80% to 95% occurring once; the ten biggest clones make up roughly 2%. The CDR3 is 12 amino acids. V was cut by 1 base and J by 7 bases, with 10 bases left in between. CDR1 GTSNPN and CDR2 SVGIG come from the germline V gene (reference sequence). The chain has TRBV30 and TRBJ1-1; no clear D gene. The sequence was obtained from a female donor with multiple sclerosis, enrolled in a pregnancy study. The source was peripheral blood, collected in the second trimester of pregnancy. The CDR3 sequence: CAWSAGRVEAFF. In DNA, the CDR3 is TGTGCCTGGAGTGCGGGGAGGGTTGAAGCTTTCTTT.